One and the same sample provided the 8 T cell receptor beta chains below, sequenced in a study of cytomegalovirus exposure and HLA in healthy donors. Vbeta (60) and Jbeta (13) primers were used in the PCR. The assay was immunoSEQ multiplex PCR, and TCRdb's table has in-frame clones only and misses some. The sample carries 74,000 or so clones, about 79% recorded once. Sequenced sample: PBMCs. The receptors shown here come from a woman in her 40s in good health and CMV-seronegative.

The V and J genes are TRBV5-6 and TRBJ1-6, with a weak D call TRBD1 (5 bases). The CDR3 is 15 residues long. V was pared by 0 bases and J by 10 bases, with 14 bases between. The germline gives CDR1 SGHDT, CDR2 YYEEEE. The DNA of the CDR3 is TGTGCCAGCAGCTTGGGGACATCCGCCTCGTCACCCCTCCACTTT. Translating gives CASSLGTSASSPLHF.

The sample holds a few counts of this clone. This chain's CDR3 is CASSRSGSAYNEQFF. The CDR3 DNA follows: TGTGCCAGCAGCCGAAGCGGCTCCGCCTACAATGAGCAGTTCTTC. This sequence joins TRBV11-3 and TRBJ2-1, with D perhaps matching TRBD2 (5 bases). CDR3 length equals 15 residues. The germline CDR1 and CDR2 sequences are SGHNT and YENEEA. The V end was cut by 5 bases, the J end by 2 bases, with 13 bases between. Full variable domain (remainder filled in from reference TRBV11-3 and TRBJ2-1): EAGVVQSPRYKIIEKKQPVAFWCNPISGHNTLYWYLQNLGQGPELLIRYENEEAVDDSQLPKDRFSAERLKGVDSTLKIQPAELGDSAVYLCASSRSGSAYNEQFFGPGTRLTVL.

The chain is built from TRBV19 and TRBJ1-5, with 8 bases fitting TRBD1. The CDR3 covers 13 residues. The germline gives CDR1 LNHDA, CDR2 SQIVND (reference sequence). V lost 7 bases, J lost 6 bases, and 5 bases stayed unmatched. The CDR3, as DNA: TGTGCCAGTAACGACAGGGGAGGTCAGCCCCAGCATTTT. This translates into CASNDRGGQPQHF.

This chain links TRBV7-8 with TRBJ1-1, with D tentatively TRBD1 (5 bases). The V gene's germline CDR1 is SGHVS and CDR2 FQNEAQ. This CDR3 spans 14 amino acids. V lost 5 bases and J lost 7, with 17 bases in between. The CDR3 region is CASSPLSRVGEAFF. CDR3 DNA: TGTGCCAGCAGCCCGCTTAGCAGGGTGGGTGAAGCTTTCTTT.

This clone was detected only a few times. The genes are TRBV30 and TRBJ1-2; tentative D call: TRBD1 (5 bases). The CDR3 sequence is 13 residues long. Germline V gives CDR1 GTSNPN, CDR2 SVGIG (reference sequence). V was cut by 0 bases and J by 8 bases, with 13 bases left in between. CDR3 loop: CAWSVRGTRGYTF. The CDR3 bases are TGTGCCTGGAGTGTACGGGGGACGCGGGGCTACACCTTC.

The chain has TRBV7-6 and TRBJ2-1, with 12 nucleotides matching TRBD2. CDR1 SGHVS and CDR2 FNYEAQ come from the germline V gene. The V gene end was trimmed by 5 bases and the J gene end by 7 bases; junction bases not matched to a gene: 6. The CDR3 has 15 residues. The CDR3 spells CASSEGLAGYNEQFF. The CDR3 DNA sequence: TGTGCCAGCAGCGAGGGACTAGCGGGTTATAATGAGCAGTTCTTC.

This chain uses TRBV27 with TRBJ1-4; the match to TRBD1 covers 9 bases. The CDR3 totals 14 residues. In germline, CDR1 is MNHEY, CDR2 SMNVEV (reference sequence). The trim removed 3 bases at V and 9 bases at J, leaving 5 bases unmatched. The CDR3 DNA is TGTGCCAGCAGTTTTTATGGGACAGGGCAAAAACTGTTTTTT. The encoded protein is CASSFYGTGQKLFF.

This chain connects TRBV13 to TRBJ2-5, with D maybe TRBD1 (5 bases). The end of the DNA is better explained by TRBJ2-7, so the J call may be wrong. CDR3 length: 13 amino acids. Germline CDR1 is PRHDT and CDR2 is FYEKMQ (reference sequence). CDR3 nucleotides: TGTGCCAGCAGACCCCAGGGTCAGTACGAGCAGTACTTC. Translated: CASRPQGQYEQYF.